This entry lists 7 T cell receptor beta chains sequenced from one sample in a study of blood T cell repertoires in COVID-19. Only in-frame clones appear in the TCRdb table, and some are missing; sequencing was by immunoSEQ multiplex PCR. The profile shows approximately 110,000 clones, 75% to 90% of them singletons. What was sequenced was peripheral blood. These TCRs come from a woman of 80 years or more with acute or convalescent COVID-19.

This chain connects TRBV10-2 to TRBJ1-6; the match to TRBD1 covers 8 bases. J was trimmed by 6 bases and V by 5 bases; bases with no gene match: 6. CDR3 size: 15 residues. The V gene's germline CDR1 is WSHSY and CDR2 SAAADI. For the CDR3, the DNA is TGCGCCAGCAGTAGGACAGGGACATTTAATTCACCCCTCCACTTT. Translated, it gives CASSRTGTFNSPLHF.

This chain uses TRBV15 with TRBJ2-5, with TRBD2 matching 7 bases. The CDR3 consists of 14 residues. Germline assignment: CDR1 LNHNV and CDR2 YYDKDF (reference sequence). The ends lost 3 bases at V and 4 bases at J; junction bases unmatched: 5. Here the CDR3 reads CATSRGGGGETQYF. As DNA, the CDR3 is TGTGCCACCAGCAGGGGTGGGGGGGGAGAGACCCAGTACTTC.

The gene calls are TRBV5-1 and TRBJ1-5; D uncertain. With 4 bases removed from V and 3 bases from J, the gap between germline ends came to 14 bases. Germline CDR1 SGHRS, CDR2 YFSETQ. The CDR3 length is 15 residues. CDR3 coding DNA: TGCGCCAGCAGCCCGGACGGACTGTCCAATCAGCCCCAGCATTTT. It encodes CASSPDGLSNQPQHF.

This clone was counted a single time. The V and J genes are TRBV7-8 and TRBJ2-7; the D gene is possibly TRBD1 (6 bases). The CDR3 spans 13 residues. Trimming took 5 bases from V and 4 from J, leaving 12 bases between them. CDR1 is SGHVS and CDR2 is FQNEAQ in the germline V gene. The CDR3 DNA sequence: TGTGCCAGCAGCCCCCAACAGGGTTACGAGCAGTACTTC. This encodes CASSPQQGYEQYF.

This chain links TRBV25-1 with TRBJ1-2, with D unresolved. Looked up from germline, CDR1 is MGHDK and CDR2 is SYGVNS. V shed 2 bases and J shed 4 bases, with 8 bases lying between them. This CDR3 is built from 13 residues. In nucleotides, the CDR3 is TGTGCCAGCAGTGAAGTCGGTGTCTATGGCTACACCTTC. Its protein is CASSEVGVYGYTF.

CDR3 nucleotides: TGTGCCAGCAGTTCAACAGGGACGAGTAACTATGGCTACACCTTC. It encodes CASSSTGTSNYGYTF. The V gene is TRBV6-6, the J gene TRBJ1-2, with D maybe TRBD1 (6 bases). The CDR3 sequence is 15 residues long. Trimming shortened V by 4 bases and J by 1 base, and 13 bases separated the two germline ends. The germline CDR1 and CDR2 sequences are MNHNY and SVGAGI (reference sequence).

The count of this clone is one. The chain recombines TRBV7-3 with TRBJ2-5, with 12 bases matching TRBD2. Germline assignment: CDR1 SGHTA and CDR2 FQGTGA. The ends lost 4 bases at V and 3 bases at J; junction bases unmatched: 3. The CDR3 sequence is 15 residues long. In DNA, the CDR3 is TGTGCCAGCAGCTCTAGCGGGGGGGCCGAAGAGACCCAGTACTTC. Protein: CASSSSGGAEETQYF.